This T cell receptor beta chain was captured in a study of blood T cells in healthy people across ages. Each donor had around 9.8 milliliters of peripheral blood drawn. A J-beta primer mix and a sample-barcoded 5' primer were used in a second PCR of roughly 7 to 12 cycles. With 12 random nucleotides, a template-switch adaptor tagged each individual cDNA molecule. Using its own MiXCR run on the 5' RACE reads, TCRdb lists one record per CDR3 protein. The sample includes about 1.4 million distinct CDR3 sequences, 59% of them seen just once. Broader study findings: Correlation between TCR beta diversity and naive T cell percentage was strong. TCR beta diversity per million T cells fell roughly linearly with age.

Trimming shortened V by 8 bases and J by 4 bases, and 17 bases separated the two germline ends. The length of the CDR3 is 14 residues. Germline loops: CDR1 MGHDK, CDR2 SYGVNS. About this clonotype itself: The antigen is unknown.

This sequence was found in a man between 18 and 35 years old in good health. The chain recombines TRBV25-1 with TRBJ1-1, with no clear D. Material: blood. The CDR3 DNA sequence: TGTGCCAGCGCTCCTGGGAGGCGGAGCACTGAAGCTTTCTTT. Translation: CASAPGRRSTEAFF.